This TCR beta chain was recovered during a study of Ad26.COV2.S vaccination and SARS-CoV-2 variants. Across the study: Ad26.COV2.S given intramuscularly, once or twice 56 days apart.

Treatment specified: around 19 received Ad26.COV2.S at low or high dose, single or two shots; 5 received placebo; per-sample allocation not given. Collection of samples fell on day 63 after the first vaccine or placebo injection. This vaccine is an Ad26 vector that expresses the Wuhan-strain SARS-CoV-2 spike. The CDR3 extends over 15 amino acids. V gave up 4 bases and J gave up 0 bases; unmatched junction bases: 6. CDR1 is SNHLY and CDR2 is FYNNEI in the germline V gene. Profiled with immunoSEQ multiplex PCR; TCRdb holds only in-frame clones, not every one. The data contain about 390,000 clones, 70% to 90% of them singletons. Study-level findings and limits: Similar non-spike TCR breadth was observed in recipients of vaccine and of placebo.

About this clone: Its antigen is as yet unknown.

The sample was peripheral blood, taken in a trial of Ad26.COV2.S vaccine versus placebo. The chain recombines TRBV2 with TRBJ2-7; 7 nucleotides match TRBD2. The receptor was isolated from a person aged 18-65 years who received the Ad26.COV2.S COVID-19 vaccine or a placebo. CDR3 coding DNA: TGTGCCAGCAGTGCTGGGGGGGGATTCTCCTACGAGCAGTACTTC. Its protein is CASSAGGGFSYEQYF.